The 5 T cell receptor beta chains in this list originate from one sample, sequenced in a study of blood T cells in healthy people across ages. It was with a sample-barcoded 5' primer and a J-beta primer mix that a second PCR of about 7 to 12 cycles was run. From the 5' RACE reads, TCRdb called clonotypes with MiXCR, one entry per CDR3 protein. The sample carries over 950,000 distinct CDR3 sequences, around two fifths recorded once. The material sequenced was blood. All receptors come from a young man in good health.

The chain uses TRBV20-1 and TRBJ2-1; D uncertain. CDR1 and CDR2 (germline): DFQATT, SNEGSKA (reference sequence). This CDR3 is 13 amino acids long. V lost 1 base and J lost 3, with 7 bases in between. The chain's CDR3 is CSARGVVYNEQFF. As DNA, the CDR3 is TGCAGTGCTAGAGGAGTGGTCTACAATGAGCAGTTCTTC.

This clonotype was observed a handful of times. The chain employs TRBV4-1 and TRBJ1-6; a possible D gene is TRBD1 (5 bases). CDR1 and CDR2 (germline): MGHRA, YSYEKL. V dropped 1 base and J dropped 6 bases, with 19 bases sitting between them. The CDR3 is 18 residues long. CDR3 in DNA: TGCGCCAGCAGCCAAGGGCGGACACTTAGACTAGTTAATTCACCCCTCCACTTT. Translation gives CASSQGRTLRLVNSPLHF.

The sample holds a few counts of this clonotype. The chain joins TRBV12-3 or TRBV12-4 to TRBJ2-1, with 7 positions matching TRBD2. This CDR3 region has 14 residues. Trimming at V came to 4 bases and at J to 4 bases, leaving 4 bases not matched to a gene. DNA of the CDR3: TGTGCCAGCAGTTCCGGGACTACGTACAATGAGCAGTTCTTC. Protein product: CASSSGTTYNEQFF.

The chain employs TRBV20-1 and TRBJ2-1, with D hard to call. The J call may be faulty, since TRBJ2-7 better matches the DNA end. CDR1 DFQATT and CDR2 SNEGSKA come from the germline V gene (reference sequence). The CDR3 spans 12 residues. CDR3: CSPTRSYNEQYF. CDR3 DNA sequence: TGCAGCCCCACGCGGTCCTACAATGAGCAGTACTTC.

This clonotype was seen repeatedly, ten times or more. V is TRBV11-2 and J is TRBJ2-7; possibly TRBD1 for D (6 bases). Germline-derived CDR1 and CDR2 are SGHAT and FQNNGV. This CDR3 comprises 13 residues. Trimming cost V 7 bases and J 7 bases, with 17 bases left between them. The CDR3 bases are TGTGCCAGCACGGGAAGGGGGATGACAGAGCAGTACTTC. Amino acid sequence: CASTGRGMTEQYF.